The T cell receptor beta chain described here comes from a study of blood T cell repertoires in COVID-19. About the research overall: The origin of the acute and convalescent COVID-19 samples was the United States, Italy and Spain. PBMCs, B-cell-depleted T cells, or T cells were the source of the cDNA or gDNA that made up the material.

The V gene end was trimmed by 7 bases and the J gene end by 8 bases; junction bases not matched to a gene: 2. This CDR3 spans 12 amino acids. Germline CDR1 and CDR2: MGHDK and SYGVNS. Methods used by the authors: Using reference gene primer amplification, nucleated cell counts were estimated. Measured with immunoSEQ multiplex PCR; TCRdb has only the in-frame clones, and not every one. V, J and clone size derive from that table, while D and trimming were established from the DNA sequence. The sample contains more than 200,000 clones, 80% to 85% of which appear only once. The material sequenced was peripheral blood. V usage is TRBV25-1 and J usage is TRBJ1-4; 9 nucleotides line up with TRBD1. The receptor comes from a man over 45 with active or convalescent COVID-19. CDR3 amino acids: CASTGTGEKLFF. CDR3 in DNA: TGTGCCAGCACCGGGACAGGGGAAAAACTGTTTTTT.